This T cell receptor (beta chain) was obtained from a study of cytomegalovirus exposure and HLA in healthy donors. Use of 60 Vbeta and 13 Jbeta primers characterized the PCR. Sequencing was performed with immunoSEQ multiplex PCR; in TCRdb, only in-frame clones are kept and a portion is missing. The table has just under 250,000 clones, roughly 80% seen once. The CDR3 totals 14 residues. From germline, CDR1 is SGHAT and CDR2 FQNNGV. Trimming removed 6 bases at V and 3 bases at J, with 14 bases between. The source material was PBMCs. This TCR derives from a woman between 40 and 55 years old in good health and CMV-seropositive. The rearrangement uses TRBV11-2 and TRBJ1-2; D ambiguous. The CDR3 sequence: CASRTTRFDYGYTF. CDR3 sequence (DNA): TGTGCCAGCAGGACCACGAGGTTTGACTATGGCTACACCTTC.